A selection of T cell receptor beta chains follows, all from one sample in a study of naive and memory T cell subsets. MiXCR, applied by TCRdb to the UMI-ligation and nested PCR reads, yields one record per CDR3 protein. The profile shows approximately 140,000 distinct CDR3 sequences, 15% to 25% of them singletons. Sequenced material: naive CD8+ T cells from blood. These receptors were collected from a human donor in good health. Both conserved end residues are part of each CDR3. A D gene is named only where the DNA matches it firmly. Only part of the rows carry a size: once, few, many, or a class if the clone is expanded.

TRBV7-8	many	NA	TRBJ2-7	CASSLFFFTIGQTYEQYF	TGTGCCAGCAGCTTATTCTTTTTTACAATAGGGCAGACCTACGAGCAGTACTTC
TRBV19	NA	NA	TRBJ2-1	CASSILSSGAYNEQFF	TGTGCCAGTAGTATTTTAAGTAGCGGCGCCTACAATGAGCAGTTCTTC
TRBV27	NA	NA	TRBJ2-1	CASSLHSRGPSSYNEQFF	TGTGCCAGCAGTTTGCATTCTCGGGGACCCAGCTCCTACAATGAGCAGTTCTTC
TRBV20-1	NA	NA	TRBJ2-3	CSATTGLGDTQYF	TGCAGTGCTACAACAGGGTTGGGAGATACGCAGTATTTT
TRBV27	few	NA	TRBJ1-6	CASSFLGTNYSPLHF	TGTGCCAGCAGCTTTCTAGGGACCAACTATTCACCCCTCCACTTT
TRBV30	once	TRBD2	TRBJ2-5	CAWARLADQETQYF	TGTGCCTGGGCCCGACTAGCGGATCAAGAGACCCAGTACTTC
TRBV29-1	few	NA	TRBJ2-1	CSVEGGWDNEQFF	TGCAGCGTTGAAGGGGGGTGGGACAATGAGCAGTTCTTC
TRBV7-2	NA	NA	TRBJ2-7	CASSFGPASEQYF	TGTGCCAGCAGCTTTGGGCCAGCCTCCGAGCAGTACTTC
TRBV10-2	NA	NA	TRBJ1-5	CASSNRVQRDQPQHF	TGCGCCAGCAGTAACAGGGTCCAAAGAGATCAGCCCCAGCATTTT
TRBV7-8	NA	NA	TRBJ2-3	CASPSTQYF	TGTGCCAGCCCTTCCACGCAGTATTTT
TRBV12-3/TRBV12-4	few	NA	TRBJ1-6	CASSFRGHYNSPLHF	TGTGCCAGCAGTTTCCGGGGCCACTATAATTCACCCCTCCACTTT
TRBV27	few	NA	TRBJ1-4	CASSEVANEKLFF	TGTGCCAGCAGTGAGGTCGCTAATGAAAAACTGTTTTTT
TRBV29-1	NA	TRBD1	TRBJ1-1	CSVEPADRADINTEAFF	TGCAGCGTTGAACCGGCTGACAGGGCAGATATAAACACTGAAGCTTTCTTT
TRBV9	NA	NA	TRBJ2-1	CASSVEGGTYNEQFF	TGTGCCAGCAGCGTAGAAGGAGGAACCTACAATGAGCAGTTCTTC
TRBV7-9	NA	TRBD1	TRBJ2-7	CASSESGQGYEQYF	TGTGCCAGCAGCGAGTCGGGACAGGGCTACGAGCAGTACTTC
TRBV11-2	NA	NA	TRBJ2-3	CASSLDSFGLGAATTDTQYF	TGTGCCAGCAGCTTAGACAGTTTCGGGCTCGGGGCGGCTACCACAGATACGCAGTATTTT
TRBV7-3	few	NA	TRBJ2-2	CASSLFPGELFF	TGTGCCAGCAGCTTATTTCCCGGGGAGCTGTTTTTT
TRBV3-1	NA	NA	TRBJ1-1	CASSQGLGYTEAFF	TGTGCCAGCAGCCAGGGATTAGGGTACACTGAAGCTTTCTTT
TRBV16	many	NA	TRBJ1-1	CASSLGMNTEAFF	TGTGCCAGCAGCCTTGGGATGAACACTGAAGCTTTCTTT
TRBV5-1	NA	TRBD1	TRBJ2-7	CASSLTGTGNLHEQYF	TGCGCCAGCAGCCTGACCGGGACAGGGAATCTCCACGAGCAGTACTTC
TRBV14	NA	NA	TRBJ2-2	CASSQGGDGGWNTGELFF	TGTGCCAGCAGCCAAGGAGGGGACGGGGGATGGAACACCGGGGAGCTGTTTTTT
TRBV12-3/TRBV12-4	few	NA	TRBJ1-2	CASSFGRYGYTF	TGTGCCAGCAGTTTCGGTCGTTATGGCTACACCTTC
TRBV20-1	NA	TRBD2	TRBJ2-3	CSASRAVVAGARDTQYF	TGCAGTGCTAGTCGGGCTGTAGTAGCGGGAGCTCGAGATACGCAGTATTTT
TRBV7-8	few	TRBD2	TRBJ2-1	CASTQRPSGTAQFF	TGTGCCAGCACCCAACGCCCTAGCGGGACGGCTCAGTTCTTC
TRBV2	NA	TRBD2	TRBJ2-1	CASSGLAGGQLGPYNEQFF	TGTGCCAGCAGTGGACTAGCGGGAGGGCAATTGGGACCCTACAATGAGCAGTTCTTC
TRBV19	NA	NA	TRBJ2-3	CASSMSSGYTDTQYF	TGTGCCAGTAGTATGAGTAGCGGCTACACAGATACGCAGTATTTT
TRBV15	few	NA	TRBJ2-1	CATSRDGPPYNEQFF	TGTGCCACCAGCAGAGATGGCCCCCCCTACAATGAGCAGTTCTTC
TRBV10-3	NA	NA	TRBJ2-1	CAISESRGSYNEQFF	TGTGCCATCAGTGAGTCTAGGGGCTCCTACAATGAGCAGTTCTTC
TRBV7-2	few	NA	TRBJ2-3	CASSLDGIFSTDTQYF	TGTGCCAGCAGCTTAGACGGGATCTTTAGCACAGATACGCAGTATTTT
TRBV10-2	few	NA	TRBJ1-5	CASSDSDNQPQHF	TGCGCCAGCAGTGACAGTGACAATCAGCCCCAGCATTTT
TRBV28	NA	NA	TRBJ2-1	CASRLSSGAEQFF	TGTGCCAGCAGGTTATCGTCGGGAGCTGAGCAGTTCTTC
TRBV21-1	NA	NA	TRBJ1-1	CASARDTGVGTEAFF	TGTGCCAGCGCTAGAGACACAGGGGTAGGCACTGAAGCTTTCTTT
TRBV25-1	NA	TRBD1	TRBJ2-7	CASSEYPTGGWDEQYF	TGTGCCAGCAGTGAATATCCCACAGGGGGCTGGGACGAGCAGTACTTC
TRBV25-1	NA	TRBD1	TRBJ2-7	CASNPGTGAPYEQYF	TGTGCCAGCAACCCTGGGACAGGTGCCCCCTACGAGCAGTACTTC
TRBV7-9	NA	NA	TRBJ1-1	CASSLGALLNTEAFF	TGTGCCAGCAGCTTAGGGGCCCTCCTGAACACTGAAGCTTTCTTT
TRBV24-1	few	TRBD1	TRBJ2-1	CATSDSTGQDYNEQFF	TGTGCCACCAGTGATTCCACGGGACAGGACTACAATGAGCAGTTCTTC
TRBV5-4	NA	TRBD2	TRBJ2-7	CASSSLAGGIYEQYF	TGTGCCAGCAGCTCCCTAGCGGGAGGGATCTACGAGCAGTACTTC
TRBV12-3/TRBV12-4	many	NA	TRBJ2-5	CASSFGPLSSTQYF	TGTGCCAGCAGTTTTGGACCTCTATCCTCGACCCAGTACTTC
TRBV28	NA	NA	TRBJ2-7	CASLGYSYEQYF	TGTGCCAGCCTTGGCTACAGCTACGAGCAGTACTTC
TRBV2	few	NA	TRBJ2-3	CASSRPGSSTDTQYF	TGTGCCAGCAGTCGACCCGGTTCTAGCACAGATACGCAGTATTTT
TRBV27	NA	TRBD1	TRBJ1-2	CASSLTLNRGLNYGYTF	TGTGCCAGCAGTTTAACCTTGAACAGGGGTCTCAACTATGGCTACACCTTC
TRBV15	NA	TRBD2	TRBJ2-7	CATRTEAGSHEQYF	TGTGCCACCAGGACAGAAGCGGGATCTCACGAGCAGTACTTC
TRBV29-1	few	TRBD2	TRBJ2-7	CSVAGTSVKQYEQYF	TGCAGCGTTGCCGGGACTAGCGTGAAACAGTACGAGCAGTACTTC
TRBV7-2	NA	NA	TRBJ1-2	CASSLDADNYGYTF	TGTGCCAGCAGCTTAGATGCAGATAACTATGGCTACACCTTC
TRBV7-6	many	TRBD1	TRBJ1-2	CASSPTGAGGYTF	TGTGCCAGCAGCCCGACAGGGGCGGGTGGCTACACCTTC
TRBV2	few	NA	TRBJ2-1	CASSEALPLPGLNEQFF	TGTGCCAGCAGTGAAGCGCTTCCCCTACCGGGCCTCAATGAGCAGTTCTTC
TRBV4-3	NA	TRBD2	TRBJ2-2	CASSQEAGVTGELFF	TGCGCCAGCAGCCAAGAGGCGGGGGTCACCGGGGAGCTGTTTTTT
TRBV5-4	few	NA	TRBJ1-5	CASSLFPTEVNQPQHF	TGTGCCAGCAGCTTATTTCCCACAGAGGTCAATCAGCCCCAGCATTTT
TRBV28	NA	TRBD1	TRBJ1-2	CASSSTGTGYGYTF	TGTGCCAGCAGCTCCACCGGGACAGGTTATGGCTACACCTTC
TRBV6-2/TRBV6-3	NA	TRBD1	TRBJ1-2	CASSYLNRGLGYGYTF	TGTGCCAGCAGTTACCTAAACAGGGGGCTTGGCTATGGCTACACCTTC
TRBV7-2	NA	TRBD2	TRBJ2-5	CASSPPPGGQETQYF	TGTGCCAGCAGCCCACCCCCGGGAGGCCAAGAGACCCAGTACTTC
TRBV6-5	few	NA	TRBJ2-1	CASSYSSPRDNYNEQFF	TGTGCCAGCAGTTATTCTTCCCCCAGGGACAATTACAATGAGCAGTTCTTC
TRBV20-1	NA	TRBD1	TRBJ1-1	CSARADRVNTEAFF	TGCAGTGCTAGAGCGGACAGGGTGAACACTGAAGCTTTCTTT
TRBV12-3/TRBV12-4	once	TRBD1	TRBJ2-7	CASSEMGTGPYEQYF	TGTGCCAGCAGTGAAATGGGGACAGGACCCTACGAGCAGTACTTC
TRBV13	few	NA	TRBJ2-2	CASSLGGSSNTGELFF	TGTGCCAGCAGCTTAGGCGGGTCTTCGAACACCGGGGAGCTGTTTTTT